This entry lists 29 T cell receptor beta chains sequenced from one sample in a study of CD8+CD57+ T cells in acquired aplastic anemia. CD8+CD57+ cell expansion, shown by flow cytometry, had occurred in the patients selected for sequencing. Genomic DNA provided the template from which TCR beta VDJ and CDR3 profiles were obtained. MiXCR, applied by TCRdb to the reads, yields one record per CDR3 protein. Here the sample spans around 170,000 distinct CDR3 sequences, approximately 44% being singletons. The sequencing sample was made of sorted CD4+, CD8+, or CD8+CD57+ T cells (not recorded which) from PBMCs. The origin of the receptors is a human donor with aplastic anemia.

The V call is TRBV27, the J call TRBJ2-2; D gene unclear. The V end was cut by 3 bases, the J end by 4 bases, with 6 bases between. The CDR3 totals 13 residues. Per germline, CDR1 MNHEY and CDR2 SMNVEV (reference sequence). As DNA, the CDR3 is TGTGCCAGCAGTTTCGTTTCCACCGGGGAGCTGTTTTTT. Its translation: CASSFVSTGELFF.

This clonotype showed up just once. The chain links TRBV11-3 to TRBJ1-2; 10 nucleotides align to TRBD1. V was pared by 2 bases and J by 5 bases, with 5 bases of the junction left unmatched. This CDR3 contains 15 residues. The germline V gene has CDR1 SGHNT and CDR2 YENEEA. The CDR3 protein is CASSLSGTGVYGYTF. DNA for the CDR3: TGTGCCAGCAGCTTATCCGGGACAGGGGTGTATGGCTACACCTTC.

In its sample, this clonotype was seen once. This sequence joins TRBV10-3 and TRBJ2-2; possibly TRBD1 or TRBD2 for D (6 bases each). This CDR3 is built from 16 residues. Trimming shortened V by 10 bases and J by 2 bases, and 20 bases separated the two germline ends. CDR1 is ENHRY and CDR2 is SYGVKD in the germline V gene. CDR3 sequence: CATEGGGEGNTGELFF. For the CDR3, the DNA is TGTGCCACGGAGGGGGGCGGGGAAGGTAACACCGGGGAGCTGTTTTTT.

V usage is TRBV7-2 and J usage is TRBJ1-2; D unclear. Trimming left V 4 bases short and J 3 bases short, with 9 bases between. CDR1 and CDR2 from the germline V gene are SGHTA and FQGNSA. This CDR3 is built from 13 residues. The CDR3 sequence is CASSSRWDYGYTF. The CDR3 DNA is TGTGCCAGCAGCTCCCGATGGGACTATGGCTACACCTTC. The whole variable domain, filled in from reference TRBV7-2 and TRBJ1-2, reads GAGVSQSPSNKVTEKGKDVELRCDPISGHTALYWYRQSLGQGLEFLIYFQGNSAPDKSGLPSDRFSAERTGGSVSTLTIQRTQQEDSAVYLCASSSRWDYGYTFGSGTRLTVV.

The chain couples TRBV29-1 to TRBJ1-2; possible D gene TRBD1, 5 bases. Trimming took off 7 bases at V and 12 bases at J, with 18 bases between the two ends. Germline V CDR1 and CDR2: SQVTM, ANQGSEA. The length of the CDR3 is 11 residues. The CDR3 spells CSAAPGSGNTF. As DNA, the CDR3 is TGCAGCGCCGCCCCAGGGAGTGGAAACACCTTC. Supplemented by reference TRBV29-1 and TRBJ1-2, the full variable domain reads SAVISQKPSRDICQRGTSLTIQCQVDSQVTMMFWYRQQPGQSLTLIATANQGSEATYESGFVIDKFPISRPNLTFSTLTVSNMSPEDSSIYLCSAAPGSGNTFGSGTRLTVV.

This clonotype was seen a handful of times. This rearrangement joins TRBV27 to TRBJ2-7; 8 bases fit TRBD1. CDR1 and CDR2 (germline): MNHEY, SMNVEV (reference sequence). V dropped 5 bases and J dropped 0; count of bases not matched to a gene: 3. This CDR3 has 14 residues. The CDR3 coding sequence is TGTGCCAGCAGTAATACAGGGGGCTCCTACGAGCAGTACTTC. Its protein is CASSNTGGSYEQYF.

On this clonotype: This may be a read error, as it is one base from a much larger clone. The chain joins TRBV5-4 to TRBJ1-2; D unresolved. CDR1 is SGHNT, CDR2 YYREEE, per germline (reference sequence). This CDR3 contains 14 residues. The CDR3 DNA reads TGTGCCAGCAGAGGGCAGGCAAATAACTATGACTACACCTTC. Translating it yields CASRGQANNYDYTF.

In regard to this clonotype: In this CDR3 the conserved last residue, phenylalanine or tryptophan, is missing, so a read error is likely. The chain employs TRBV2 and TRBJ1-6, with 9 nucleotides matching TRBD1. The CDR3 is 14 amino acids. The V and J ends lost 7 bases and 8 bases, in that order; junction bases with no gene match: 6. Per germline, CDR1 SNHLY and CDR2 FYNNEI. The CDR3 loop reads CASKGTGPHSPLHL. For the CDR3, the DNA is TGTGCCAGCAAGGGGACAGGGCCGCATTCACCCCTCCACCTT.

DNA of the CDR3: TGTGCCATCAGTCTCGAATACAGGGTCGAAGGCTACACCTTC. This codes for CAISLEYRVEGYTF. The chain is built from TRBV10-3 and TRBJ1-2; TRBD1 is a possible D gene (6 bases). V lost 5 bases, J lost 8 bases, and 18 bases lay in between. Germline V CDR1 and CDR2: ENHRY, SYGVKD. The length of the CDR3 is 14 residues.

This clonotype was found a few times. This may stem from a read error, because a much larger clone lies one nucleotide away. V gene TRBV20-1 combines with J gene TRBJ1-4; 10 bases fit TRBD1. This CDR3 region has 13 residues. Trimming removed 6 bases from V and 10 bases from J; junction bases left unmatched: 8. The V gene's germline CDR1 is DFQATT and CDR2 SNEGSKA (reference sequence). CDR3 residues: CSARQGAGGKLFF. As DNA, the CDR3 is TGCAGTGCCAGACAGGGGGCTGGTGGAAAACTGTTTTTT.

This clonotype has a count of ten or more. The chain has TRBV20-1 and TRBJ2-5, with no clear D. CDR1 DFQATT and CDR2 SNEGSKA come from the germline V gene (reference sequence). Trimming left V 2 bases short and J 1 base short, with 11 bases between. CDR3 length: 14 amino acids. This chain's CDR3 is CSARSRVRQETQYF. The CDR3 region has the DNA TGCAGTGCTAGATCCAGAGTTCGCCAAGAGACCCAGTACTTC.

Notes on this clonotype: At one end the junction does not follow the germline gene, possibly because of a read error. The CDR3: CASSYSWGSGILDTQYF. The CDR3 DNA reads as TGTGCCAGCAGTTACTCCTGGGGGAGTGGAATTTTAGATACGCAGTATTTT. The gene calls are TRBV10-3 and TRBJ2-3; D may be TRBD1 or TRBD2 (5 bases each). Looked up from germline, CDR1 is ENHRY and CDR2 is SYGVKD. The CDR3 has 17 amino acids.

This clonotype came up many times. The DNA of the CDR3 is TGTGCCAGCAGTGAATTACTGGGTAGCACTGAAGCTTTCTTT. This codes for CASSELLGSTEAFF. The chain employs TRBV6-1 and TRBJ1-1; D gene unclear. Trimming shortened V by 2 bases and J by 4 bases, and 11 bases separated the two germline ends. The CDR3 covers 14 residues. From germline, CDR1 is MNHNS and CDR2 SASEGT.

Points on this clonotype: This may be a read error, as it is one base from a much larger clone. The chain carries TRBV7-2 and TRBJ2-5; D is ambiguous. This CDR3 region has 14 residues. Germline-derived CDR1 and CDR2 are SGHTA and FQGNSA. V shed 1 base and J shed 6 bases, with 12 bases lying between them. The chain's CDR3 is CASSLVSGSKTQYF. The CDR3 bases are TGTGCCAGCAGCTTAGTATCCGGCTCGAAGACCCAGTACTTC.

V usage is TRBV20-1 and J usage is TRBJ2-1, with 7 bases matching TRBD2. In germline, CDR1 is DFQATT, CDR2 SNEGSKA (reference sequence). The CDR3 covers 11 residues. The V and J ends lost 4 bases and 9 bases, in that order; junction bases with no gene match: 3. The CDR3 DNA sequence: TGCAGTGCTACTCGGGGGGTTGAGCAGTTCTTC. This encodes CSATRGVEQFF.

Concerning this clonotype itself: A single base separates this from a much larger clone, so it may be a read error. This CDR3 is missing its conserved last phenylalanine or tryptophan, likely due to a read error. V and J are TRBV12-3 or TRBV12-4 and TRBJ1-4; 7 bases agree with TRBD1. This CDR3 comprises 13 residues. After removal of 6 bases from V and 8 bases from J, the junction contained 6 bases not matched to a gene. The DNA of the CDR3 is TGTGCCAGCAGACCCGGGACAGCCGAAAAACTGTTTTCT. Translation: CASRPGTAEKLFS.

This clonotype was seen a few times. The genes are TRBV2 and TRBJ1-3; D call uncertain. The germline V gene encodes CDR1 SNHLY and CDR2 FYNNEI. V was shortened by 6 bases and J by 0 bases, with 9 bases between the two germline ends. CDR3 length: 14 residues. CDR3 sequence (DNA): TGTGCCAGCAGCGACATCTACTCTGGAAACACCATATATTTT. This codes for CASSDIYSGNTIYF.

On this clonotype itself: Compared with germline, one end of the junction differs, possibly owing to a read error. The chain links TRBV2 to TRBJ1-2, with D hard to call. CDR1 and CDR2 from the germline V gene are SNHLY and FYNNEI. The CDR3 extends over 11 amino acids. The CDR3 reads CASSDSQPPSF. In DNA form, the CDR3 reads TGTGCCAGCAGTGATAGTCAGCCTCCAAGCTTC.

This chain uses TRBV11-2 with TRBJ2-3; weak D call: TRBD1 (6 bases). With 6 bases removed from V and 0 bases from J, the gap between germline ends came to 13 bases. This CDR3 is built from 15 residues. The V gene's germline CDR1 is SGHAT and CDR2 FQNNGV. The CDR3 is CASRTGLESTDTQYF. As DNA, the CDR3 is TGTGCCAGCAGGACAGGATTAGAAAGCACAGATACGCAGTATTTT.

This chain joins TRBV5-1 and TRBJ2-3; possibly TRBD2 for D (5 bases). The germline V gene encodes CDR1 SGHRS and CDR2 YFSETQ. This CDR3 comprises 15 residues. V was clipped by 4 bases and J by 4 bases, with 16 bases between them. The CDR3 region has the DNA TGCGCCAGCAGCACGTCGGGGATATTTCCAGATACGCAGTATTTT. Encoded protein: CASSTSGIFPDTQYF.

This clonotype was found many times. Likely a read error: the CDR3 ends without its conserved phenylalanine or tryptophan. V is TRBV25-1 and J is TRBJ1-1; D possibly corresponds to TRBD1 (6 bases). The CDR3 has 11 residues. Trimming left V 7 bases short and J 5 bases short, with 8 bases between. CDR1 and CDR2 from the germline V gene are MGHDK and SYGVNS. The CDR3 loop reads CASIRGTEAFI. CDR3 nucleotide sequence: TGTGCCAGCATCAGGGGTACTGAAGCTTTCATT.

In its sample, this clonotype was seen many times. V and J are TRBV9 and TRBJ1-2; weak D call: TRBD1 (6 bases). The CDR3 has 15 residues. The germline CDR1 and CDR2 sequences are SGDLS and YYNGEE. Trimming removed 2 bases at V and 2 bases at J, with 13 bases between. CDR3 amino acids: CASSVSDSTNYGYTF. CDR3 DNA: TGTGCCAGCAGCGTGTCGGACAGCACCAACTATGGCTACACCTTC.

The V gene is TRBV10-3, the J gene TRBJ1-1, with D uncertain. From germline, CDR1 is ENHRY and CDR2 SYGVKD. Deletions cut 10 bases from V and 0 bases from J, with 12 bases between. The CDR3 extends over 13 amino acids. Here the CDR3 reads CASKWVVNTEAFF. The DNA for the CDR3 is TGTGCCAGCAAGTGGGTCGTGAACACTGAAGCTTTCTTT.

This clonotype was observed at least ten times. This chain connects TRBV15 to TRBJ2-3; D gene ambiguous. Germline CDR1 LNHNV, CDR2 YYDKDF (reference sequence). Trimming took off 5 bases at V and 4 bases at J, with 13 bases between the two ends. The CDR3 runs to 14 residues. The CDR3: CATSGPLGADTQYF. DNA of the CDR3: TGTGCCACCAGCGGGCCCCTTGGTGCAGATACGCAGTATTTT. The full variable domain, with the rest looked up from reference TRBV15 and TRBJ2-3, is DAMVIQNPRYQVTQFGKPVTLSCSQTLNHNVMYWYQQKSSQAPKLLFHYYDKDFNNEADTPDNFQSRRPNTSFCFLDIRSPGLGDTAMYLCATSGPLGADTQYFGPGTRLTVL.

This clonotype has a count of ten or more. The genes are TRBV6-5 and TRBJ2-3; the match to TRBD2 covers 8 bases. CDR1 MNHEY and CDR2 SVGAGI come from the germline V gene. J was trimmed by 5 bases and V by 0 bases; bases with no gene match: 4. The length of the CDR3 is 15 residues. The CDR3 nucleotides are TGTGCCAGCAGTTACTCCGGACTAGCAGGAGATACGCAGTATTTT. The encoded protein is CASSYSGLAGDTQYF.

J is TRBJ1-2 and V is TRBV7-2, with D hard to call. V was clipped by 5 bases and J by 2 bases, with 9 bases between them. Per the germline V gene, CDR1 is SGHTA and CDR2 is FQGNSA. The CDR3 has 13 residues. The DNA of the CDR3 is TGTGCCAGCAGCCAAGAGACAAACTATGGCTACACCTTC. It yields the protein CASSQETNYGYTF.

The chain couples TRBV10-3 to TRBJ1-2; D might be TRBD1 (6 bases). With 0 bases removed from V and 6 bases from J, the gap between germline ends came to 20 bases. The germline V gene encodes CDR1 ENHRY and CDR2 SYGVKD. This CDR3 is built from 17 residues. CDR3 protein: CAISESIRGGEGDGYTF. The CDR3 region has the DNA TGTGCCATCAGTGAGTCGATTCGTGGCGGGGAGGGGGATGGCTACACCTTC.

This clonotype was seen a handful of times. The J gene is TRBJ2-1, the V gene TRBV4-2, with D possibly being TRBD1 (5 bases). The germline V gene has CDR1 LGHNA and CDR2 YNFKEQ. This CDR3 has 19 residues. V lost 2 bases and J 0 bases, leaving 20 bases between the germline ends. CDR3: CASSQRRGSRQISYNEQFF. CDR3 DNA sequence: TGTGCCAGCAGCCAAAGAAGGGGTTCCAGACAAATCTCCTACAATGAGCAGTTCTTC.

This clonotype was seen ten or more times. The chain is built from TRBV6-5 and TRBJ2-7; D may be TRBD1 (5 bases). The CDR3 spans 14 residues. Germline V CDR1 and CDR2: MNHEY, SVGAGI. V shed 3 bases and J shed 2 bases, with 11 bases lying between them. The CDR3 coding sequence is TGTGCCAGCAGTTATCAGTACAGGCCCTACGAGCAGTACTTC. Translation gives CASSYQYRPYEQYF.